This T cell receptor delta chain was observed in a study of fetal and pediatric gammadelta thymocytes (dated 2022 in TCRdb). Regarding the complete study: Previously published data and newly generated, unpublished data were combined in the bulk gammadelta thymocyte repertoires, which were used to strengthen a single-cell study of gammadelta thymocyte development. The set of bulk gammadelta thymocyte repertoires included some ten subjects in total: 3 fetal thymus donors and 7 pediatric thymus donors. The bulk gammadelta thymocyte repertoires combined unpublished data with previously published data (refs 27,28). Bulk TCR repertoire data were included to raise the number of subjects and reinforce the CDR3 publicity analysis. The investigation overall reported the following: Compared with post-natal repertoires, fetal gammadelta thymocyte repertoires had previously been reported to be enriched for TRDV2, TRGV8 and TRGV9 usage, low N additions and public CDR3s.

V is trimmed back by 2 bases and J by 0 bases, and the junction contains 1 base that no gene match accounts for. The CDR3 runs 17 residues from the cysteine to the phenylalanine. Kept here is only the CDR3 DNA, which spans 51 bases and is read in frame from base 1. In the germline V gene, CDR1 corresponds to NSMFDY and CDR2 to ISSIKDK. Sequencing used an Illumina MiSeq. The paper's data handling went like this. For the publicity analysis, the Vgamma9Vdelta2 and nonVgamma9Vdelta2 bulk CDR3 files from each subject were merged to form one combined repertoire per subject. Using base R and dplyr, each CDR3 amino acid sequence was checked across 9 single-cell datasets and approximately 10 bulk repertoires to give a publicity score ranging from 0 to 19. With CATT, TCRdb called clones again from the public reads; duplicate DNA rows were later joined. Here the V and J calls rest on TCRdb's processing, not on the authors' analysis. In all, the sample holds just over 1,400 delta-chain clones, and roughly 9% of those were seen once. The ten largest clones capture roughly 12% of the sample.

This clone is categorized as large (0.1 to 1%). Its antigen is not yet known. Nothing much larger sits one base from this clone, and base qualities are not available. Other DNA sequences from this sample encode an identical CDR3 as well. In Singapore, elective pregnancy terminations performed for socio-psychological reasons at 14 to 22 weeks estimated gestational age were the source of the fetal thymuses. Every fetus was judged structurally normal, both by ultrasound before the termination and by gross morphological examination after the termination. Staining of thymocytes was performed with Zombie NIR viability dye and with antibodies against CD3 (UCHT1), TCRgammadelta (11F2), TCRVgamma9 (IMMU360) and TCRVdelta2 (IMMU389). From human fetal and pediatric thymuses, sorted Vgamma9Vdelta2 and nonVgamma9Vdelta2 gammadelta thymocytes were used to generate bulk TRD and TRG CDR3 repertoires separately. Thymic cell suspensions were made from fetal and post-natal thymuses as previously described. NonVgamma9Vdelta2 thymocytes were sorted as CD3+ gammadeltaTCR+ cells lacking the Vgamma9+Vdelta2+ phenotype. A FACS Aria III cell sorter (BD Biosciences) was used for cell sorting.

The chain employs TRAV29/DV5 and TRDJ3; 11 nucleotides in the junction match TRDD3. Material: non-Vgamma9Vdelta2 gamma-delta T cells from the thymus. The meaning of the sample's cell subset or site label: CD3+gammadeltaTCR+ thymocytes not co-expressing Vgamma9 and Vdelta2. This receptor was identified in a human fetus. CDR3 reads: CAASTGGYSWDTRQMFF. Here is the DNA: TGTGCAGCAAGTACTGGGGGATACTCCTGGGACACCCGACAGATGTTTTTC.